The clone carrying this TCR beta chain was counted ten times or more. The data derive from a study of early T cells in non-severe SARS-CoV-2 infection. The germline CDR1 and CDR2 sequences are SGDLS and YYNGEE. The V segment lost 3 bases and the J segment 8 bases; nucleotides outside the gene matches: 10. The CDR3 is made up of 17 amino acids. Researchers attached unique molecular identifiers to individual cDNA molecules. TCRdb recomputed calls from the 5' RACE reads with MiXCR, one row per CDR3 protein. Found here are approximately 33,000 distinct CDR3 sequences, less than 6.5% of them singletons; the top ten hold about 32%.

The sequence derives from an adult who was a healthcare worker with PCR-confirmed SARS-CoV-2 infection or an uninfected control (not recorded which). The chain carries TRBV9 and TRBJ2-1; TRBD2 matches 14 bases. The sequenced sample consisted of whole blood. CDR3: CASSAEAGTSGSDEQFF. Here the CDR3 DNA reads TGTGCCAGCAGCGCCGAGGCGGGGACTAGCGGGAGCGATGAGCAGTTCTTC.